Reported below is one TCR beta chain. The target antigen is unknown. The repertoire was sequenced with immunoSEQ multiplex PCR; TCRdb's copy has only in-frame clones and lacks some. Here the sample spans tens of thousands of clones, around 87% being singletons. It was autoimmune disease history or systemic immunosuppression that excluded patients. This sample is part of a study of OX40 agonist ivuxolimab in advanced cancers. Points from the study as a whole: Expanded clones belonging to CD8+ T cells outnumbered, on average, those of CD4+. At doses 0.1 to 3.0 mg/kg, CD4+ and CD8+ clones expanded.

CDR3 length: 14 residues. The V end lost 2 bases, the J end lost 6 bases, and 14 bases lay between the germline ends. The germline V gene encodes CDR1 SGHDT and CDR2 YYEEEE. The receptor comes from an adult with an advanced solid tumor such as melanoma, head and neck, liver or kidney cancer. The chain has TRBV5-6 and TRBJ2-5; D is perhaps TRBD1 or TRBD2 (6 bases each). The material was CD4+ or CD8+ T cells sorted from blood, obtained in a trial of the OX40 agonist ivuxolimab. The CDR3 is CASSFSGGPKTQYF. The CDR3 coding sequence is TGTGCCAGCAGCTTTTCCGGGGGCCCAAAGACCCAGTACTTC.